Included here is one TCR beta chain sequence, with context. What it recognizes is unknown. This sample is part of a study of shared clonotypes between healthy human individuals. Study outcomes and limitations: Generally, estimated richness proved larger in naive subsets than it did in memory subsets.

The deep-level immunoSEQ assay was used. Several immunoSEQ plates received, in even portions, the genomic DNA of each subset. Profiling relied on immunoSEQ multiplex PCR, and the TCRdb table lists in-frame clones only, not all of them. This sample has about 2.1 million clones, with 80% to 95% found just once. The CDR3 sequence is 14 residues long. Trimming left V 0 bases short and J 3 bases short, with 8 bases between. Per the germline V gene, CDR1 is LNHNV and CDR2 is YYDKDF (reference sequence). CD8 cells regarded as naive lacked CD45RO, were positively chosen for CCR7, and omitted terminally differentiated effector memory CD45RA+ cells. The donors were adults (healthy and HIV-negative) with no recent acute infections or vaccinations.

The V and J genes are TRBV15 and TRBJ1-1; D is undetermined. The specimen sequenced was naive CD8+ T cells from PBMCs. This clonotype was obtained from a young man in good health. Some clones in this sample may be carry-over from other donors' samples. CDR3 nucleotide sequence: TGTGCCACCAGCAGAGATCCCGCAGACACTGAAGCTTTCTTT. Amino acids: CATSRDPADTEAFF.